This TCR beta chain was captured in a study of blood T cell repertoires in COVID-19. Study background: Sample material is recorded as cDNA or gDNA derived from T cells, B-cell-depleted T cells, or PBMCs.

Per the authors' pipeline: For nucleated cells, counts were estimated from reference gene primer amplification. Sequenced by immunoSEQ multiplex PCR; TCRdb stores in-frame clones only, minus some. V, J and clone size are those of that table, while D and trimming were read from the DNA. The table has 120,000 or so clones, 82% seen once. Germline CDR1 is LNHDA and CDR2 is SQIVND (reference sequence). The CDR3 is 15 residues long. V was pared by 4 bases and J by 5 bases, with 17 bases between. This TCR derives from a woman in her fifties or sixties with acute or convalescent COVID-19. The sequenced material came from peripheral blood. The chain joins TRBV19 to TRBJ2-5; TRBD1 is a possible D gene (6 bases). The CDR3 nucleotides read TGTGCCAGTAGTAACCCATTGAGGGGGATGGAGACCCAGTACTTC. Translated: CASSNPLRGMETQYF.